This T cell receptor beta chain was retrieved from a study of shared clonotypes between healthy human individuals. The CDR3 sequence is 13 residues long. Trimming left V 3 bases short and J 8 bases short, with 10 bases between. CDR1 and CDR2 from the germline V gene are LNHDA and SQIVND (reference sequence). Produced via immunoSEQ multiplex PCR; TCRdb's table is partial and in-frame only. The data hold hundreds of thousands of clones, with roughly 80% observed a single time. Sequenced: PBMCs. This receptor was identified in a woman aged 40 to 55 in good health. Some clones in this sample may be carry-over from other donors' samples. The chain has TRBV19 and TRBJ2-2; D ambiguous. CDR3 region: CASSMQASGELFF. CDR3 DNA sequence: TGTGCCAGTAGTATGCAAGCTAGTGGGGAGCTGTTTTTT. The complete variable domain, with remaining parts taken from reference TRBV19 and TRBJ2-2, reads DGGITQSPKYLFRKEGQNVTLSCEQNLNHDAMYWYRQDPGQGLRLIYYSQIVNDFQKGDIAEGYSVSREKKESFPLTVTSAQKNPTAFYLCASSMQASGELFFGEGSRLTVL.